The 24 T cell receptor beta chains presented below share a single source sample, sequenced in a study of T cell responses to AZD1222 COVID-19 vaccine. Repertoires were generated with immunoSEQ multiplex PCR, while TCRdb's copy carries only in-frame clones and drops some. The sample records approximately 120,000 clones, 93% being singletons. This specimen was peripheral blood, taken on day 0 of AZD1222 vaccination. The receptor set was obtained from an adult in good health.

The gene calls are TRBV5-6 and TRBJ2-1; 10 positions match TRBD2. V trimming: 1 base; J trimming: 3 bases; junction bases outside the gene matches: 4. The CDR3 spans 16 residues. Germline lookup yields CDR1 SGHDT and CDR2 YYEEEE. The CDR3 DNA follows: TGTGCCAGCAGCTTGCGAGCGGGGGGGCGCTACAATGAGCAGTTCTTC. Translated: CASSLRAGGRYNEQFF.

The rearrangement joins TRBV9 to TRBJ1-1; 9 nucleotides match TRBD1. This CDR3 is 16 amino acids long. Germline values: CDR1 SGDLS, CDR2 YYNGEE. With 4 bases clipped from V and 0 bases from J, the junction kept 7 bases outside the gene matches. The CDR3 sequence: CASSSRTGAVNTEAFF. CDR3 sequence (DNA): TGTGCCAGCAGCTCGCGGACAGGGGCAGTGAACACTGAAGCTTTCTTT.

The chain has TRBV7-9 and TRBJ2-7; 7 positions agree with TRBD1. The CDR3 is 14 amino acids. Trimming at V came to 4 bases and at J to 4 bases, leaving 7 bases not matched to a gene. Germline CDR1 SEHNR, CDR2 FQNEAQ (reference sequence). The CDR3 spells CASSYTGTDYEQYF. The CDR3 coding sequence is TGTGCCAGCAGCTACACCGGGACAGATTACGAGCAGTACTTC.

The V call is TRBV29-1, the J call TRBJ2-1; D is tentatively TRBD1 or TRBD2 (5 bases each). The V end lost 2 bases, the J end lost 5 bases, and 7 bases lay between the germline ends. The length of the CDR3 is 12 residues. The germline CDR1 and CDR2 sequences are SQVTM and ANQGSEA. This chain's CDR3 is CSVEQGDNEQFF. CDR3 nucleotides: TGCAGCGTTGAACAGGGAGACAATGAGCAGTTCTTC.

The CDR3 sequence: CASTEEPRGEQYF. CDR3 DNA: TGTGCCAGTACCGAAGAACCCCGGGGAGAGCAGTACTTC. V is TRBV19 and J is TRBJ2-7, with D perhaps matching TRBD2 (5 bases). V was pared by 7 bases and J by 7 bases, with 17 bases between. This CDR3 contains 13 residues. CDR1 is LNHDA and CDR2 is SQIVND in the germline V gene (reference sequence).

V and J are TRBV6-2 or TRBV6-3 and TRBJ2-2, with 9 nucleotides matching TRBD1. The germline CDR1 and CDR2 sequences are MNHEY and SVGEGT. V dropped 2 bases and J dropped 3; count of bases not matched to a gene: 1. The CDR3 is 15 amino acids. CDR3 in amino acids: CASSYRDRDTGELFF. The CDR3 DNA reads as TGTGCCAGCAGTTACCGGGACAGGGACACCGGGGAGCTGTTTTTT.

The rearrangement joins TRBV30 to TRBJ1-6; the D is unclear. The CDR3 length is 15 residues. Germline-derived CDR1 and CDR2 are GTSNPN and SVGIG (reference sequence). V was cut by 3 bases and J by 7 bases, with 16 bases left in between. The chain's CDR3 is CAWRPGTTTNSPLHF. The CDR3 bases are TGTGCCTGGAGGCCGGGAACAACGACGAATTCACCCCTCCACTTT.

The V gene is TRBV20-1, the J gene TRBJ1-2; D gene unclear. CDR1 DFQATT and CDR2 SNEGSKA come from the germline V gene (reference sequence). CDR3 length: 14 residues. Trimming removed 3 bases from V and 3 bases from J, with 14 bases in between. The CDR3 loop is CSASRQEVYYGYTF. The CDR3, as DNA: TGCAGTGCTAGTAGGCAGGAGGTGTACTATGGCTACACCTTC.

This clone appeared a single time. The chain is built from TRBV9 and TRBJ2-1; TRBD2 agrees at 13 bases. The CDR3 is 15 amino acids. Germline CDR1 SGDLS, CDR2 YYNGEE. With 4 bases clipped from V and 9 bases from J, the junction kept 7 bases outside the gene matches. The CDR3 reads CASSLGLAGLGEQFF. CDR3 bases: TGTGCCAGCAGCCTGGGACTAGCGGGGTTGGGTGAGCAGTTCTTC.

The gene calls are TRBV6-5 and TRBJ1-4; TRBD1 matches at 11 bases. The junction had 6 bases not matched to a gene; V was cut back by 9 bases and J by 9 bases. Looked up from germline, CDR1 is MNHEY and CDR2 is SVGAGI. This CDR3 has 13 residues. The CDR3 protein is CASADRGQKKLFF. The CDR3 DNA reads TGTGCCAGTGCGGACAGGGGGCAGAAAAAACTGTTTTTT.

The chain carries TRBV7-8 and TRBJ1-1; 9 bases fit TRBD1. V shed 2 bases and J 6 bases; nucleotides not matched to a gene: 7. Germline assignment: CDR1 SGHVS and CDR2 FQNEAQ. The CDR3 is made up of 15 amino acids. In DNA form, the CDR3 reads TGTGCCAGCAGCTTACCGGGACAGGGTGTTGCTGAAGCTTTCTTT. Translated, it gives CASSLPGQGVAEAFF.

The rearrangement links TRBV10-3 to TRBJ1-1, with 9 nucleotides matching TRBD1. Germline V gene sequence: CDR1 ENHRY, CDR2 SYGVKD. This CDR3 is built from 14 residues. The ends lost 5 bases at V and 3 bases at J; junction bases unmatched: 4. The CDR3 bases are TGTGCCATCAGTTTCAGGGACAGGGACACTGAAGCTTTCTTT. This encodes CAISFRDRDTEAFF.

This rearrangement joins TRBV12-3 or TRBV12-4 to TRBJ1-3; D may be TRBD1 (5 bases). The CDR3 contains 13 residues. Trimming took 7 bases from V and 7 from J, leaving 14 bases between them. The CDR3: CASNPGAGNTIYF. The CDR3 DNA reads TGTGCCAGCAATCCCGGGGCAGGGAACACCATATATTTT.

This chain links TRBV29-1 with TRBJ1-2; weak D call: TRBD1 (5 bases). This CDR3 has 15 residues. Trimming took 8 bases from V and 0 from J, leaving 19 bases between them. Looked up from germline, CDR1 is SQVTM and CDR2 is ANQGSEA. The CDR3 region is CSSRNGGGPNYGYTF. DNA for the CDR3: TGCAGCAGTCGCAACGGGGGAGGCCCTAACTATGGCTACACCTTC.

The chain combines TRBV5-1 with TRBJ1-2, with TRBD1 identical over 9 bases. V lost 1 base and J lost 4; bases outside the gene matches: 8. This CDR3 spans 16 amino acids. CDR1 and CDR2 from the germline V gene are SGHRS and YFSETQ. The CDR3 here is CASSLTTGGEVYGYTF. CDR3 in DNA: TGCGCCAGCAGCTTGACAACAGGGGGCGAGGTCTATGGCTACACCTTC.

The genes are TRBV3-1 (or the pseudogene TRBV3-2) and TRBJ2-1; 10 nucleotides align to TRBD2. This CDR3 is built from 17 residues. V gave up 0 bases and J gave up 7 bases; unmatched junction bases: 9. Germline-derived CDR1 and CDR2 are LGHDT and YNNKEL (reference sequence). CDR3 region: CASSQDHSAGGSNEQFF. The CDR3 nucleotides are TGTGCCAGCAGCCAAGACCACTCAGCGGGGGGGTCGAATGAGCAGTTCTTC.

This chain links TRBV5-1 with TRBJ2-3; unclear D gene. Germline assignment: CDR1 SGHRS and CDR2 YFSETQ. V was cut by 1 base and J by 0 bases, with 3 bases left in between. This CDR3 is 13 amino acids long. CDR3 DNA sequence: TGCGCCAGCAGCTTGTATAGCACAGATACGCAGTATTTT. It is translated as CASSLYSTDTQYF.

Written as DNA, the CDR3 is TGTGCCAGCAGCGGGGGAGCGGGGCCCGGTGATGAGCAGTTCTTC. Translating it yields CASSGGAGPGDEQFF. V usage is TRBV11-3 and J usage is TRBJ2-1, with 7 bases matching TRBD2. Germline V gives CDR1 SGHNT, CDR2 YENEEA. The CDR3 consists of 15 residues. The V and J ends lost 5 bases and 8 bases, in that order; junction bases with no gene match: 12.

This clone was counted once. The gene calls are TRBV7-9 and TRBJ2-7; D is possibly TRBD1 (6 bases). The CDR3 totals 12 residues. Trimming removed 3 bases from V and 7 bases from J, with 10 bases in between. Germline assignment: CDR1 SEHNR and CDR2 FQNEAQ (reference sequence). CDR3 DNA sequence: TGTGCCAGCAGCTTGGGGGCGCAAGAGCAGTACTTC. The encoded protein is CASSLGAQEQYF.

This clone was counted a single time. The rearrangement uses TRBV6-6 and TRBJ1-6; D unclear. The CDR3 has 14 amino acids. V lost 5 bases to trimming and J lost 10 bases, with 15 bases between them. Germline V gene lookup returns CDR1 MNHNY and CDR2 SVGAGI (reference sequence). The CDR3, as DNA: TGTGCCAGCAGTAAAACCGGGAGGAACTCACCCCTCCACTTT. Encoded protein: CASSKTGRNSPLHF.

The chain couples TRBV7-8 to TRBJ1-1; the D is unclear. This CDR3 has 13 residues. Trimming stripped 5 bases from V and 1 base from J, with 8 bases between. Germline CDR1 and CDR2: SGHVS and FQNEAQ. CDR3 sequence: CASSPYKNTEAFF. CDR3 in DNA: TGTGCCAGCAGCCCGTACAAGAACACTGAAGCTTTCTTT.

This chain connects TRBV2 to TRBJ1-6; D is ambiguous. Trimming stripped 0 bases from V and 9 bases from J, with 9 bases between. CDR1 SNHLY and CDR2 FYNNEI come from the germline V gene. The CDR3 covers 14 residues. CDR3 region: CASSEAEERSPLHF. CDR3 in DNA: TGTGCCAGCAGTGAAGCGGAAGAACGTTCACCCCTCCACTTT.

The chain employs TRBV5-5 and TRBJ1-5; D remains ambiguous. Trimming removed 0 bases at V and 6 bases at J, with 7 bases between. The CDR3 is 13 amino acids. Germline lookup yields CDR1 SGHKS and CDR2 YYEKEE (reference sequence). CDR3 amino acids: CASSLASGQPQHF. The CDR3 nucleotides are TGTGCCAGCAGCTTGGCTTCGGGTCAGCCCCAGCATTTT. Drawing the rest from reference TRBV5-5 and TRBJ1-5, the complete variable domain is DAGVTQSPTHLIKTRGQQVTLRCSPISGHKSVSWYQQVLGQGPQFIFQYYEKEERGRGNFPDRFSARQFPNYSSELNVNALLLGDSALYLCASSLASGQPQHFGDGTRLSIL.

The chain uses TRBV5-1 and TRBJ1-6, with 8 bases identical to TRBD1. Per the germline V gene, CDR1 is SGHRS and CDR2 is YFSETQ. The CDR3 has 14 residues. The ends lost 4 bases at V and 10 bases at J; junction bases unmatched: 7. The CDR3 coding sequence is TGCGCCAGCAGCCCTCAGGGGGCTGGGTCACCCCTCCACTTT. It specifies CASSPQGAGSPLHF. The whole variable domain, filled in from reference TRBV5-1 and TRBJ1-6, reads KAGVTQTPRYLIKTRGQQVTLSCSPISGHRSVSWYQQTPGQGLQFLFEYFSETQRNKGNFPGRFSGRQFSNSRSEMNVSTLELGDSALYLCASSPQGAGSPLHFGNGTRLTVT.